These T cell receptor beta chains were read from a single sample in a study of cytomegalovirus exposure and HLA in healthy donors. Generated by immunoSEQ multiplex PCR, the TCRdb table keeps only in-frame clones and is missing some. Its table records about 65,000 clones. Input material: PBMCs. The origin of the receptors is a boy between 10 and 17 years old in good health and CMV-seronegative. The CDR3 runs from the conserved cysteine through the conserved F or W. The D gene is left open where the match is weak.

>TRBD1|TRBJ1-5|TRBV19
CATGTGVNQPQHF
TGTGCCACCGGGACAGGGGTCAATCAGCCCCAGCATTTT
>TRBD1|TRBJ1-1|TRBV5-1
CASSSPGQENTEAFF
TGCGCCAGCAGCTCCCCCGGACAGGAGAACACTGAAGCTTTCTTT
>NA|TRBJ2-7|TRBV18
CASSQQAGALYEQYF
TGTGCCAGCTCACAACAGGCAGGGGCCCTCTACGAGCAGTACTTC
>TRBD2|TRBJ2-5|TRBV19
CASSMKGRASGGPETQYF
TGTGCCAGTAGTATGAAGGGAAGGGCTAGCGGGGGTCCGGAGACCCAGTACTTC
>TRBD1|TRBJ2-7|TRBV18
CASSAQGQHYEQYF
TGTGCCAGCTCAGCCCAGGGACAGCACTACGAGCAGTACTTC
>NA|TRBJ1-2|TRBV7-8
CASSARDRNYGYTF
TGTGCCAGCAGCGCCCGAGACAGGAACTATGGCTACACCTTC
>TRBD2|TRBJ2-2|TRBV4-2
CASSQDFLSGVLNTGELFF
TGTGCCAGCAGCCAAGATTTTTTAAGCGGGGTACTAAACACCGGGGAGCTGTTTTTT
>TRBD1|TRBJ2-7|TRBV27
CASSFQGANEQYF
TGTGCCAGCAGTTTTCAGGGGGCGAACGAGCAGTACTTC
>NA|TRBJ2-7|TRBV19
CASSKSQGYEQYF
TGTGCCAGTAGTAAATCACAGGGCTACGAGCAGTACTTC
>TRBD1|TRBJ2-5|TRBV5-5
CASSLGTEETQYF
TGTGCCAGCAGCCTTGGGACAGAAGAGACCCAGTACTTC
>TRBD1|TRBJ1-3|TRBV7-8
CASSTSDRRNTIYF
TGTGCCAGCAGCACCTCGGACAGGAGAAACACCATATATTTT
>TRBD1|TRBJ2-1|TRBV13
CASSRQGHNEQFF
TGTGCCAGCAGCCGACAGGGACACAATGAGCAGTTCTTC
>NA|TRBJ1-1|TRBV30
CAWSQGTEAFF
TGTGCCTGGAGCCAGGGCACTGAAGCTTTCTTT
>TRBD1|TRBJ2-2|TRBV4-1
CASTDRGANTGELFF
TGCGCCAGCACCGACAGGGGCGCGAACACCGGGGAGCTGTTTTTT
>TRBD1|TRBJ2-5|TRBV2
CASRADRGVQETQYF
TGTGCCAGCAGGGCTGACAGGGGGGTCCAAGAGACCCAGTACTTC
>NA|TRBJ2-7|TRBV30
CAWSRADSYEQYF
TGTGCCTGGAGTAGAGCCGACTCCTACGAGCAGTACTTC
>TRBD2|TRBJ2-1|TRBV6-5
CASSSMTSANEQFF
TGTGCCAGCAGTTCGATGACTAGCGCCAATGAGCAGTTCTTC
>NA|TRBJ2-7|TRBV2
CASSEAPGGPLAYEQYF
TGTGCCAGCAGTGAAGCGCCCGGGGGGCCCTTGGCCTACGAGCAGTACTTC
>NA|TRBJ1-1|TRBV4-3
CASSLALREEAFF
TGCGCCAGCAGCCTCGCGCTCAGGGAAGAAGCTTTCTTT
>TRBD1|TRBJ2-7|TRBV9
CASSVGQSYEQYF
TGTGCCAGCAGCGTGGGACAGAGCTACGAGCAGTACTTC